Here is one TCR beta chain with its context. One entry per CDR3 protein, called by TCRdb with MiXCR from the RT-PCR reads. The top ten clones hold around 6% of a sample with about 960,000 distinct CDR3 sequences, around 17% of them seen once. The source of the sample is a study of patients and donors after allogeneic stem cell transplantation. The germline V and J ends were trimmed by 1 base and 0 bases, with 8 bases remaining between them. CDR3 length equals 14 residues. The V gene's germline CDR1 is SGHRS and CDR2 YFSETQ. The TCR was taken from a human donor who was either an allogeneic HSCT recipient or a stem cell or donor lymphocyte infusion donor (not recorded which). It is not recorded whose cells these are; they may come from a transplant donor. The rearrangement uses TRBV5-1 and TRBJ2-7; unclear D gene. The sequencing input was blood, either unsorted or a sorted T cell fraction (not recorded which). The chain's CDR3 is CASSLRSASYEQYF. CDR3 bases: TGCGCCAGCAGCTTGAGGTCAGCCTCCTACGAGCAGTACTTC.